Each of the 23 T cell receptor beta chains below was sequenced from the same sample in a study of blood T cell repertoires in COVID-19. Measured with immunoSEQ multiplex PCR; TCRdb has only the in-frame clones, and not every one. The sample holds 340,000 or so clones, roughly 85% seen once. Sequencing input: PBMCs or T cells enriched from blood (not recorded which). The receptor set was obtained from a middle-aged woman with acute COVID-19.

The chain is built from TRBV18 and TRBJ2-1, with 9 bases lining up with TRBD2. CDR1 is KGHSH, CDR2 LQKENI, per germline. The CDR3 length is 13 residues. V lost 3 bases to trimming and J lost 10 bases; unmatched junction nucleotides: 4. This CDR3 reads CASSPDTSGEQFF. CDR3 sequence (DNA): TGTGCCAGCTCACCTGACACTAGCGGGGAGCAGTTCTTC.

The count of this clone is one. V gene TRBV5-1 combines with J gene TRBJ2-5, with a tentative D call TRBD1 (6 bases). Germline V gene sequence: CDR1 SGHRS, CDR2 YFSETQ. CDR3 size: 15 residues. The V end lost 0 bases, the J end lost 5 bases, and 14 bases lay between the germline ends. The CDR3 DNA reads TGCGCCAGCAGCTTGGTGGTCAGGGGCGGGGAGACCCAGTACTTC. Its protein is CASSLVVRGGETQYF.

The rearrangement links TRBV13 to TRBJ2-5; 9 bases agree with TRBD2. With V trimmed by 6 bases and J by 5 bases, 13 bases remained unmatched. CDR3 size: 16 residues. Germline lookup yields CDR1 PRHDT and CDR2 FYEKMQ (reference sequence). The CDR3 spells CASSFGGGARGETQYF. CDR3 in DNA: TGTGCCAGCAGTTTTGGCGGGGGGGCGCGAGGGGAGACCCAGTACTTC. Full variable domain (missing parts from reference TRBV13 and TRBJ2-5): AAGVIQSPRHLIKEKRETATLKCYPIPRHDTVYWYQQGPGQDPQFLISFYEKMQSDKGSIPDRFSAQQFSDYHSELNMSSLELGDSALYFCASSFGGGARGETQYFGPGTRLLVL.

The chain is built from TRBV18 and TRBJ2-3; 10 bases align to TRBD2. With 5 bases clipped from V and 4 bases from J, the junction kept 15 bases outside the gene matches. This CDR3 region has 18 residues. Germline loops: CDR1 KGHSH, CDR2 LQKENI. The CDR3 spells CASSSPSGGTRGSDTQYF. The CDR3, as DNA: TGTGCCAGCTCATCCCCTAGCGGGGGTACCCGCGGGTCAGATACGCAGTATTTT.

The chain recombines TRBV19 with TRBJ1-3; a possible D gene is TRBD1 (6 bases). The germline V gene encodes CDR1 LNHDA and CDR2 SQIVND (reference sequence). The ends were cut back, 3 bases at V and 0 bases at J, with 12 bases in the middle. CDR3 length equals 16 residues. As DNA, the CDR3 is TGTGCCAGTAGTATTGGGGGCAGCACCTCTGGAAACACCATATATTTT. It encodes CASSIGGSTSGNTIYF.

The V gene is TRBV3-1 (or the pseudogene TRBV3-2), the J gene TRBJ2-5, with D possibly matching TRBD2 (6 bases). CDR1 is LGHDT, CDR2 YNNKEL, per germline (reference sequence). CDR3 length: 19 residues. Trimming left V 3 bases short and J 2 bases short, with 25 bases between. The CDR3 bases are TGTGCCAGCAGCCATGTTGTCTCCGGGGGTTTCCTTGGTCAAGAGACCCAGTACTTC. Its translation is CASSHVVSGGFLGQETQYF.

There are a few counts of this clone. V gene TRBV10-3 combines with J gene TRBJ2-7; 7 bases line up with TRBD1. Trimming took 3 bases from V and 2 from J; bases not matched to a gene: 4. CDR3 length: 14 residues. Germline CDR1 reads ENHRY; CDR2 reads SYGVKD. As DNA, the CDR3 is TGTGCCATCAGTGACAAGGGGGCGACCTACGAGCAGTACTTC. This codes for CAISDKGATYEQYF.

This clone was seen just once. CDR3 bases: TGCGCCAGCAGACGGACTAGTCGTGGCGGGGAGCTGTTTTTT. Its translation: CASRRTSRGGELFF. The chain links TRBV4-3 to TRBJ2-2; 7 bases are a match to TRBD2. V was clipped by 6 bases and J by 7 bases; unmatched bases: 8. The CDR3 has 14 amino acids. Germline CDR1 is LGHNA and CDR2 is YSLEER.

The count of this clone is one. This chain uses TRBV18 with TRBJ1-4; D gene unclear. Trimming removed 3 bases at V and 0 bases at J, with 8 bases between. Germline CDR1 reads KGHSH; CDR2 reads LQKENI. This CDR3 is built from 15 residues. CDR3 DNA sequence: TGTGCCAGCTCACCGTTGAGGGCAACTAATGAAAAACTGTTTTTT. Protein product: CASSPLRATNEKLFF.

The genes are TRBV7-9 and TRBJ2-7, with 9 bases fitting TRBD2. V was pared by 1 base and J by 5 bases, with 3 bases of the junction left unmatched. Germline assignment: CDR1 SEHNR and CDR2 FQNEAQ (reference sequence). This CDR3 has 14 residues. CDR3 protein: CASSLVSGGNEQYF. The CDR3 nucleotides read TGTGCCAGCAGCTTAGTTAGCGGGGGAAACGAGCAGTACTTC.

The J gene is TRBJ1-1, the V gene TRBV6-5; D perhaps matches TRBD1 (5 bases). Germline CDR1 MNHEY, CDR2 SVGAGI. The CDR3 spans 14 residues. V was clipped by 4 bases and J by 1 base, with 10 bases between them. CDR3 region: CASSWGPGNTEAFF. The CDR3 DNA is TGTGCCAGCAGTTGGGGCCCAGGGAACACTGAAGCTTTCTTT.

The chain recombines TRBV6-5 with TRBJ1-6; TRBD1 is a possible D gene (5 bases). V shed 8 bases and J shed 3 bases, with 8 bases lying between them. In germline, CDR1 is MNHEY, CDR2 SVGAGI. This CDR3 has 13 amino acids. The DNA for the CDR3 is TGTGCCAGCGCTAGGGGCTATAATTCACCCCTCCACTTT. It is translated as CASARGYNSPLHF.

The chain joins TRBV7-8 to TRBJ1-4, with 9 bases aligning to TRBD1. The V gene end was trimmed by 1 base and the J gene end by 5 bases; junction bases not matched to a gene: 11. This CDR3 comprises 18 residues. Germline V gene sequence: CDR1 SGHVS, CDR2 FQNEAQ. CDR3 nucleotide sequence: TGTGCCAGCAGCTTAGTCGTTGGGACAGGGAACCTGAATGAAAAACTGTTTTTT. Translation: CASSLVVGTGNLNEKLFF.

The V and J genes are TRBV10-3 and TRBJ2-5; D is undetermined. Trimming took off 6 bases at V and 3 bases at J, with 11 bases between the two ends. Per the germline V gene, CDR1 is ENHRY and CDR2 is SYGVKD. The CDR3 contains 13 residues. CDR3 bases: TGTGCCATCAGCAAAACCGGAGAAGAGACCCAGTACTTC. This translates into CAISKTGEETQYF.

The rearrangement uses TRBV7-2 and TRBJ2-1; 7 nucleotides line up with TRBD1. The CDR3 contains 15 residues. Germline assignment: CDR1 SGHTA and CDR2 FQGNSA. With 5 bases clipped from V and 3 bases from J, the junction kept 7 bases outside the gene matches. The CDR3 spells CASSLTGARYNEQFF. The CDR3 region has the DNA TGTGCCAGCAGCCTAACAGGGGCCCGCTACAATGAGCAGTTCTTC.

V gene TRBV5-6 combines with J gene TRBJ2-7; D is perhaps TRBD1 (8 bases). CDR1 is SGHDT and CDR2 is YYEEEE in the germline V gene. The V and J ends lost 5 bases and 3 bases respectively, with 15 bases between them. This CDR3 spans 14 amino acids. CDR3 residues: CASRDTGGGYEQYF. DNA for the CDR3: TGTGCCAGCAGAGATACAGGGGGGGGCTACGAGCAGTACTTC.

This clone has a handful of counts. The V and J genes are TRBV28 and TRBJ1-4; 9 bases align to TRBD1. V lost 8 bases and J lost 8; bases outside the gene matches: 9. CDR3 size: 14 residues. CDR1 is MDHEN, CDR2 SYDVKM, per germline. The DNA for the CDR3 is TGTGCCAGCTGCCTTAGGACAGGGGTAGAAAAACTGTTTTTT. It is translated as CASCLRTGVEKLFF.

The chain couples TRBV19 to TRBJ1-1, with D tentatively TRBD1 (5 bases). Germline values: CDR1 LNHDA, CDR2 SQIVND (reference sequence). V lost 1 base and J 0 bases, leaving 12 bases between the germline ends. This CDR3 has 16 residues. CDR3 residues: CASSIARGEMNTEAFF. As DNA, the CDR3 is TGTGCCAGTAGTATAGCTCGGGGGGAGATGAACACTGAAGCTTTCTTT.

This clone has only a few counts. This chain uses TRBV6-5 with TRBJ1-2, with 7 bases lining up with TRBD1. Per the germline V gene, CDR1 is MNHEY and CDR2 is SVGAGI. After removal of 0 bases from V and 8 bases from J, the junction contained 6 bases not matched to a gene. The CDR3 extends over 14 amino acids. This chain's CDR3 is CASSYSRQGVGYTF. DNA for the CDR3: TGTGCCAGCAGTTACTCGAGGCAGGGGGTCGGCTACACCTTC.

The chain combines TRBV28 with TRBJ2-1, with 12 bases that match TRBD2. In germline, CDR1 is MDHEN, CDR2 SYDVKM. The CDR3 covers 16 residues. V was clipped by 2 bases and J by 8 bases; unmatched bases: 7. The CDR3 nucleotides read TGTGCCAGCAGTTTAGGCGGGACTAGCGGGCTCGATGAGCAGTTCTTC. This sequence encodes CASSLGGTSGLDEQFF.

The J gene is TRBJ1-1, the V gene TRBV3-1 (or the pseudogene TRBV3-2); the D gene is possibly TRBD1 (6 bases). This CDR3 is 12 amino acids long. V was pared by 4 bases and J by 6 bases, with 9 bases between. The germline V gene encodes CDR1 LGHDT and CDR2 YNNKEL (reference sequence). The CDR3 loop reads CASSRTAAEAFF. The CDR3 nucleotides are TGTGCCAGCAGCCGGACAGCCGCTGAAGCTTTCTTT.

The chain couples TRBV6-2 or TRBV6-3 to TRBJ1-5; D ambiguous. The CDR3 is 14 residues long. Trimming cost V 0 bases and J 3 bases, with 6 bases left between them. Germline CDR1 and CDR2: MNHEY and SVGEGT. The CDR3 region is CASSYSWANQPQHF. CDR3 DNA sequence: TGTGCCAGCAGTTACTCTTGGGCCAATCAGCCCCAGCATTTT.

In this sample, this clone turned up a few times. The V gene is TRBV3-1 (or the pseudogene TRBV3-2), the J gene TRBJ1-2; possibly TRBD1 for D (6 bases). Germline values: CDR1 LGHDT, CDR2 YNNKEL (reference sequence). There are 13 residues in the CDR3. Deletions cut 7 bases from V and 3 bases from J, with 12 bases between. The CDR3 DNA sequence: TGTGCCAGCAACACACAGGGCGACTATGGCTACACCTTC. Its translation: CASNTQGDYGYTF.